This is a list of T cell receptor beta chains from one sample in a study of blood T cell repertoires in COVID-19. Generated by immunoSEQ multiplex PCR, the TCRdb table keeps only in-frame clones and is missing some. Here the sample spans a few hundred thousand clones, 80% to 85% being singletons. Input material: PBMCs or T cells enriched from blood (not recorded which). Every receptor here comes from a woman between 45 and 60 years old who had recovered from COVID-19. Each CDR3 is given with its conserved first and last residue. The D gene is left open where the match is weak. For some rows the clone size is stated as once, few or many, or as a class when expanded; others skip it.

d_gene | j_gene | abundance | v_gene | CDR3nt | CDR3aa
- | TRBJ2-1 | - | TRBV7-6 | TGTGCCAGCAGCATGGGGCCAGTTAATGAGCAGTTCTTC | CASSMGPVNEQFF
TRBD1 | TRBJ1-1 | - | TRBV12-3/TRBV12-4 | TGTGCCAGCATCCCAACAGGGGGCACTGAAGCTTTCTTT | CASIPTGGTEAFF
TRBD1 | TRBJ1-5 | few | TRBV30 | TGTGCCTGGAGTTACCCCCTCTTCGACAGGGCTGGACAGCCCCAGCATTTT | CAWSYPLFDRAGQPQHF
- | TRBJ1-4 | - | TRBV5-6 | TGTGCCAGCAGCTTATTCACAGGATATGAAAAACTGTTTTTT | CASSLFTGYEKLFF
- | TRBJ1-6 | - | TRBV5-1 | TGCGCCAGCAGCTTGGAAGGAGGAAGCTCCTATAATTCACCCCTCCACTTT | CASSLEGGSSYNSPLHF
TRBD2 | TRBJ2-1 | - | TRBV6-2/TRBV6-3 | TGTGCCAGCAGCGTTTTGGGGACTAGCGACTACAATGAGCAGTTCTTC | CASSVLGTSDYNEQFF
TRBD1 | TRBJ1-2 | - | TRBV6-2/TRBV6-3 | TGTGCCAGCAGTTCGGGGACAGGGAAACCCTTTAACTATGGCTACACCTTC | CASSSGTGKPFNYGYTF
TRBD1 | TRBJ1-1 | once | TRBV19 | TGTGCCAGTAGTATAGCCCTGGGGACAGGAGAGTTCATGAACACTGAAGCTTTCTTT | CASSIALGTGEFMNTEAFF
TRBD1 | TRBJ1-2 | - | TRBV6-5 | TGTGCCAGCAGTTACGATGGGACAGGGGGAGGCTATGGCTACACCTTC | CASSYDGTGGGYGYTF
- | TRBJ2-1 | - | TRBV21-1 | TGTGCCAGCAGCCCCCGGTGGGACTTTTCCTACAATGAGCAGTTCTTC | CASSPRWDFSYNEQFF
TRBD1 | TRBJ1-2 | - | TRBV6-5 | TGTGCCAGCAGTAAGGGACAGGTTAACTATGGCTACACCTTC | CASSKGQVNYGYTF
- | TRBJ1-1 | - | TRBV4-3 | TGCGCCAGCAGCCAAGACTATGGGGGGTACACTGAAGCTTTCTTT | CASSQDYGGYTEAFF
TRBD1 | TRBJ2-1 | few | TRBV7-2 | TGTGCCAGCAGCTCGGACAGGGGGAACTACAATGAGCAGTTCTTC | CASSSDRGNYNEQFF
- | TRBJ2-3 | - | TRBV27 | TGTGCCAGCAGTCAAGGACAGCCTTTTAGCACAGATACGCAGTATTTT | CASSQGQPFSTDTQYF
- | TRBJ1-2 | - | TRBV5-1 | TGCGCCAGCAGCGTGACGGGGAAGTTGGGCTACACCTTC | CASSVTGKLGYTF
- | TRBJ2-7 | - | TRBV6-5 | TGTGCCAGCCGGGATCTCACAGATCTCTACGAGCAGTACTTC | CASRDLTDLYEQYF
- | TRBJ2-7 | - | TRBV27 | TGTGCCAGCAGTTTACAAGGACAGATCTACGAGCAGTACTTC | CASSLQGQIYEQYF
TRBD1 | TRBJ1-6 | - | TRBV5-4 | TGTGCCAGCAGCTTGGAACAGGGGGCTTGGAATTCACCCCTCCACTTT | CASSLEQGAWNSPLHF
- | TRBJ1-1 | - | TRBV19 | TGTGCCAGTAGCCCGAGCGGGCCCCCGGGGCTTGAAGCTTTCTTT | CASSPSGPPGLEAFF
- | TRBJ1-2 | once | TRBV4-2 | TGTGCCAGCAGCCAAGAAGAACAGGATCAGGTGGATGGCTACACCTTC | CASSQEEQDQVDGYTF
TRBD2 | TRBJ2-1 | - | TRBV19 | TGTGCCAGTAGTATCGAACTAGCGGGAGTTACCGATGAGCAGTTCTTC | CASSIELAGVTDEQFF
- | TRBJ2-2 | - | TRBV7-2 | TGTGCCAGCAGCCATGACAGGCTGAACACCGGGGAGCTGTTTTTT | CASSHDRLNTGELFF
TRBD1 | TRBJ1-2 | - | TRBV30 | TGTGCCTGGAGTTGGATCGACAGGGGGTCAGCTAACTATGGCTACACCTTC | CAWSWIDRGSANYGYTF
TRBD1 | TRBJ2-7 | - | TRBV11-3 | TGTGCCAGCAGCTTCGGGACAGGAGCTAACTCCTACGAGCAGTACTTC | CASSFGTGANSYEQYF
TRBD2 | TRBJ2-3 | - | TRBV3-1/TRBV3-2 | TGTGCCAGCAGCCCCAGCGGGGGTGGGGATACGCAGTATTTT | CASSPSGGGDTQYF
TRBD1 | TRBJ2-2 | - | TRBV11-3 | TGTGCCAGCAGCCCCGGACAGGGGCGTACCGGGGAGCTGTTTTTT | CASSPGQGRTGELFF
- | TRBJ1-6 | once | TRBV7-2 | TGTGCCAGCAGCTCCCCTGGGGGGGGACGCTCCTATAATTCACCCCTCCACTTT | CASSSPGGGRSYNSPLHF
TRBD2 | TRBJ2-3 | - | TRBV20-1 | TGCAGTGCTAGTCAGCGGGGCCGCACAGATACGCAGTATTTT | CSASQRGRTDTQYF
TRBD1 | TRBJ2-7 | - | TRBV3-1/TRBV3-2 | TGTGCCAGCAACCGACAGGGGAATCTCTACGAGCAGTACTTC | CASNRQGNLYEQYF
TRBD1 | TRBJ1-5 | few | TRBV11-2 | TGTGCCAGCAGCGCACAGGGGGCATCGGATCCCCAGCATTTT | CASSAQGASDPQHF
TRBD2 | TRBJ2-3 | few | TRBV9 | TGTGCCAGCAGCGTAGGAGGGACTAGCTCAGATACGCAGTATTTT | CASSVGGTSSDTQYF
TRBD2 | TRBJ2-7 | few | TRBV5-1 | TGCGCCAGCAGCTTGGAGGCGGGAGACTACGAGCAGTACTTC | CASSLEAGDYEQYF
TRBD1 | TRBJ1-1 | - | TRBV5-1 | TGCGCCAGCAGCTCGACAGGGATTTCCTCTATGAACACTGAAGCTTTCTTT | CASSSTGISSMNTEAFF
TRBD1 | TRBJ1-2 | once | TRBV28 | TGTGCCAGCAGTGCCCCAAACAGGGGGCAAGGTGGCTACACCTTC | CASSAPNRGQGGYTF
TRBD1 | TRBJ1-5 | - | TRBV28 | TGTGCCAGCACTACAGGGGTACTGGGCAATCAGCCCCAGCATTTT | CASTTGVLGNQPQHF
- | TRBJ2-5 | - | TRBV30 | TGTGCCTGGAGTTTGAGGACTACCCAAGAGACCCAGTACTTC | CAWSLRTTQETQYF
TRBD2 | TRBJ2-7 | - | TRBV28 | TGTGCCAGCTCGGGAACAGGCCTAGCGGCTTTCTACGAGCAGTACTTC | CASSGTGLAAFYEQYF
- | TRBJ2-7 | few | TRBV11-3 | TGTGCCAGCAGCCAGACTAGTTCGTTAGGCGAGCAGTACTTC | CASSQTSSLGEQYF
- | TRBJ1-4 | - | TRBV5-6 | TGTGCCAGCAGCTTGATGGGCCAGGGGATGGGTGAAAAACTGTTTTTT | CASSLMGQGMGEKLFF
TRBD1 | TRBJ1-5 | - | TRBV2 | TGTGCCAGCAGTTCGGACAGGGGGCTACAGCCCCAGCATTTT | CASSSDRGLQPQHF
TRBD1 | TRBJ1-4 | few | TRBV5-1 | TGCGCCAGCAGCCCCGACCGAAGACAGGGGTTTTCCATGGGTAATGAAAAACTGTTTTTT | CASSPDRRQGFSMGNEKLFF
TRBD1 | TRBJ1-4 | - | TRBV19 | TGTGCCAGTAGTGTTGACAGGGGGTCTAATGAAAAACTGTTTTTT | CASSVDRGSNEKLFF
- | TRBJ2-7 | - | TRBV5-4 | TGTGCCAGCAGCTTGGCGGGGGAGGTCTACTACGAGCAGTACTTC | CASSLAGEVYYEQYF